The TCR beta chain under discussion was sequenced for a study of blood T cell repertoires in COVID-19. About the study: Nucleic acid was either cDNA or gDNA, and it came from T cells, B-cell-depleted T cells, or PBMCs.

The study recruited people aged about 18 to 95 years across under 25 US areas. Each participant's cohort was designated according to participant-reported clinical history. Authors' analysis steps: Scientists estimated how many nucleated cells there were by amplifying reference gene primers. Using immunoSEQ multiplex PCR, the repertoire was profiled, and TCRdb retains in-frame clones only, with some absent. The D gene and trimming were derived from the DNA, and the V and J assignments and clone size from that table. The sample has around 230,000 clones, 75% to 90% seen once. With V trimmed by 4 bases and J by 4 bases, 4 bases remained unmatched. Germline V gene sequence: CDR1 SGHRS, CDR2 YFSETQ. This CDR3 spans 15 amino acids.

The rearrangement uses TRBV5-1 and TRBJ1-5, with 11 bases identical to TRBD1. Sequenced material: PBMCs or T cells enriched from blood (not recorded which). This sequence originates from a woman in her 40s with acute COVID-19. The CDR3 bases are TGCGCCAGCAGCACAGGACAGGGGGCGAATCAGCCCCAGCATTTT. It encodes CASSTGQGANQPQHF.